This TCR beta chain was sequenced for a study of blood T cells in healthy people across ages (dated by TCRdb to about 2015). Broadly, across the study: In model experiments, template switching captured about one uniquely barcoded TCR beta cDNA molecule for every two T cells. The study measured age-related changes in TCR beta repertoire diversity using deep sequencing normalized with unique cDNA molecular identifiers. The donors were split into four age groups: young (average about 16 years), middle-aged (around 40), aged (more than 60) and long-lived (roughly 77). Donors of different ages were randomly distributed across sequencing lanes to avoid experimental bias. Two additional independent replicas of 1 million unique cDNA reads from the same blood draw were analyzed for two donors (one aged 18 to 30 and one aged 80 or older).

Remarks on this clonotype: It has no known antigen specificity. Base qualities are not at hand, and no much larger clone is one base apart.

Systemically healthy Caucasian individuals from Russia, roughly 40 in total and aged roughly 6 to 100 years, were included as donors. Approximately 9.3 milliliters of peripheral blood were drawn from each donor into EDTA-treated Vacutainer tubes. Ficoll-Paque density-gradient centrifugation was used to isolate PBMCs, with at least 7 million obtained per sample. Trizol reagent was used to extract total RNA from the PBMCs, yielding at least 6 micrograms per sample. The percentages of naive CD45RAhigh/CD27high T cells were determined by flow cytometry on a PBMC aliquot from every donor. On the study overall, not on this receptor specifically: Estimates of total diversity from one million sequenced T cells were regarded as lower bounds and underestimates. The CMV infection status of donors was not known, potentially confounding age-related changes in expanded clonotypes. Since profiling was done on bulk unsorted PBMCs, naive and antigen-experienced compartments could not be conclusively compared. There was a strong correlation between observed TCR beta diversity and the percentage of naive T cells measured by flow cytometry. The long-lived group showed more naive CD4+ T cells, fewer expanded clones and increased TCR diversity than the aged group, suggesting age selection. As age increased, observed TCR beta diversity per million T cells dropped in a roughly linear way, and a significant reduction was already evident by age 40.

Library method: 5' RACE. Sequencing used an Illumina HiSeq 2500. A second PCR of about 7 to 12 cycles was run with a J-beta primer mix and a sample-barcoded 5' primer. Each TCR beta cDNA molecule received a unique molecular identifier from a template-switch 5' adaptor carrying 12 random nucleotides. Each sample yielded at least 3 million CDR3-containing paired-end reads. First-strand cDNA was synthesized from all RNA with the Mint cDNA synthesis kit, primed by a TRBC-specific oligonucleotide. All cDNA was treated with uracil-DNA glycosylase and then went through a first 18-cycle PCR with the universal primers M1SS and BC2_uni_R. Per the authors' processing: For normalization, 1 million high-quality reads were randomly selected from each sample, with every read carrying a distinct molecular identifier. Reads sharing molecular identifiers were discarded rather than binned into consensus sequences. CDR3 identification, clonotype clustering and error correction used MiTCR with a Q25 quality threshold and the strictest error-elimination algorithm. A nonparametric unseen species model using Euler transformation provided a lower-bound estimate of total TCR beta diversity. In-frame beta chains were kept once TCRdb had trimmed the public reads at Q25 with fastp and called clones with MiXCR. Rows are combined by CDR3 protein, so each entry shows the most common genes and DNA. TCRdb assigned the V and J calls; the authors' analysis was not used. The sample table records 800,000 or so distinct CDR3 sequences; about 62% of these occur just once. In total, the top ten clones hold around a quarter of the sample.

CDR1 and CDR2 were assigned from the germline V gene as SGHRS and YFSETQ. The trim is 0 bases for V and 3 bases for J, with a gap of 12 bases between the germline ends. Its CDR3 holds 15 amino acids, cysteine through phenylalanine. The CDR3 DNA has 45 bases and is translated from base 1. Recombination linked TRBV5-1 to TRBJ1-2; a confident D gene designation cannot be given. The sequence was collected from a man aged 25-40 years in good health. The sample consisted of blood. The CDR3 reads as follows: CASSLEIGLDYGYTF. The DNA sequence is TGCGCCAGCAGCTTGGAGATAGGACTCGACTATGGCTACACCTTC.